The T cell receptor (beta chain) under discussion was sequenced for a study of beta chain features in type 1 diabetes. Whole-study context: Healthy donors and patients showed comparable age, gender and cell yields. Points from the study as a whole: TCRB rearrangement may or may not be influenced by HLA type; here this remained unresolved. TCRB CDR3 length was moderately but significantly reduced in all four CD4+ subsets of Type 1 diabetes patients.

A note on this clone: Its antigen remains unknown.

Cells sorted by CD45RO/CCR7/CD25/CD127/CD95/CD27 comprised CD4+ naive, central memory, regulatory and stem cell-like memory cells. Over 95% purity was reached by all sorted populations. The ends were cut back, 4 bases at V and 2 bases at J, with 18 bases in the middle. The V gene's germline CDR1 is MGHRA and CDR2 YSYEKL. The CDR3 length is 17 residues. All of the isolated RNA was reverse transcribed, so expressed TCRB transcripts were sequenced. The protocol was immunoSEQ multiplex PCR, while the TCRdb copy is restricted to in-frame clones and leaves out a portion. Of about 53,000 clones in the sample, around 53% were seen once.

This sequence was found in a woman aged 40 to 50 with type 1 diabetes. The sequenced sample consisted of Tregs from blood. The chain recombines TRBV4-1 with TRBJ1-3; the D is unclear. The CDR3 DNA reads TGCGCCAGCAGCCCCGGACTAGGCGTCGACACTGGAAACACCATATATTTT. This sequence encodes CASSPGLGVDTGNTIYF.